This TCR beta chain was found in a study of T cell responses to AZD1222 COVID-19 vaccine. Study observations and caveats: Donors were mostly white British, more females; clonal diversity possibly underestimated. A reported finding is that nearly half of spike-specific TCRs target unmutated variant regions. Spike-specific TCR breadth and depth rose after two AZD1222 doses.

Concerning this clone itself: The target antigen is unknown.

Here immunoSEQ multiplex PCR was the method, and the copy in TCRdb shows in-frame clones only, minus some. The data hold roughly 150,000 clones, with 80% to 95% observed a single time. This CDR3 is built from 14 residues. Looked up from germline, CDR1 is LNHDA and CDR2 is SQIVND (reference sequence). The junction had 9 bases not matched to a gene; V was cut back by 11 bases and J by 6 bases. This TCR came from an adult in good health. The input for sequencing was peripheral blood, taken on day 0 of AZD1222 vaccination. The chain has TRBV19 and TRBJ2-2, with TRBD1 identical over 10 bases. CDR3 residues: CASSGTGASGELFF. Written as DNA, the CDR3 is TGTGCCTCCTCCGGGACAGGGGCTTCCGGGGAGCTGTTTTTT.